A single sample is the source of the 22 T cell receptor beta chains below, sequenced in a study of graft-versus-host responses after intestinal transplantation. Sequencing used immunoSEQ multiplex PCR; TCRdb keeps in-frame clones, though not all of them. This table has over 100,000 clones, 85% to 95% appearing once. Their recognized antigens are unknown. The specimen comprised unstimulated CD8+ T cells sorted from spleen or lymph node cells, sampled before intestinal transplant. The receptors come from a human donor who received an intestinal transplant.

The genes are TRBV2 and TRBJ1-2; D is undetermined. V lost 4 bases and J lost 4, with 16 bases in between. Germline V gene lookup returns CDR1 SNHLY and CDR2 FYNNEI. The length of the CDR3 is 15 residues. This CDR3 reads CASSGWLGETYGYTF. The CDR3 coding sequence is TGTGCCAGCAGTGGATGGTTGGGAGAGACCTATGGCTACACCTTC.

This sequence joins TRBV6-5 and TRBJ1-2, with TRBD1 identical over 11 bases. V gave up 5 bases and J gave up 8 bases; unmatched junction bases: 10. This CDR3 comprises 15 residues. CDR1 is MNHEY, CDR2 SVGAGI, per germline. CDR3 sequence reads: CASSPKPGQGGGYTF. The CDR3 nucleotides read TGTGCCAGCAGTCCCAAGCCGGGACAGGGGGGCGGCTACACCTTC.

The chain carries TRBV18 and TRBJ2-1, with 8 bases fitting TRBD2. CDR3 length: 16 amino acids. With V trimmed by 3 bases and J by 2 bases, 6 bases remained unmatched. Germline CDR1 and CDR2: KGHSH and LQKENI. The CDR3 here is CASSPAPGLAYNEQFF. CDR3 sequence (DNA): TGTGCCAGCTCACCGGCACCGGGACTAGCCTACAATGAGCAGTTCTTC.

V usage is TRBV30 and J usage is TRBJ2-5; possibly TRBD1 for D (6 bases). The germline CDR1 and CDR2 sequences are GTSNPN and SVGIG (reference sequence). Deletions cut 8 bases from V and 5 bases from J, with 18 bases between. CDR3 size: 13 residues. The chain's CDR3 is CAEGGLGRETQYF. The DNA of the CDR3 is TGTGCCGAAGGGGGTTTGGGAAGGGAGACCCAGTACTTC.

The chain employs TRBV7-9 and TRBJ2-7, with 7 bases fitting TRBD2. This CDR3 has 17 residues. J was trimmed by 3 bases and V by 4 bases; bases with no gene match: 15. Germline V lookup: CDR1 SEHNR, CDR2 FQNEAQ (reference sequence). The CDR3 spells CASSSRGGLVGFYEQYF. In nucleotides, the CDR3 is TGTGCCAGCAGCTCCCGGGGAGGACTAGTGGGCTTCTACGAGCAGTACTTC.

The genes are TRBV28 and TRBJ2-7, with TRBD2 identical over 13 bases. The germline V gene has CDR1 MDHEN and CDR2 SYDVKM. The CDR3 is 15 amino acids. V was pared by 5 bases and J by 5 bases, with 6 bases of the junction left unmatched. CDR3: CASSVTSGRSDEQYF. In nucleotides, the CDR3 is TGTGCCAGCAGTGTGACTAGCGGGAGGTCCGACGAGCAGTACTTC.

V usage is TRBV6-1 and J usage is TRBJ1-2; 9 nucleotides agree with TRBD1. The trim removed 7 bases at V and 9 bases at J, leaving 9 bases unmatched. The CDR3 has 13 residues. Germline V lookup: CDR1 MNHNS, CDR2 SASEGT. CDR3 loop: CASKGTGGESYTF. In DNA, the CDR3 is TGTGCCAGCAAAGGCACAGGGGGCGAAAGCTACACCTTC.

This sequence joins TRBV7-9 and TRBJ2-7, with D tentatively TRBD1 (5 bases). Deletions cut 5 bases from V and 0 bases from J, with 11 bases between. This CDR3 has 14 amino acids. The V gene's germline CDR1 is SEHNR and CDR2 FQNEAQ (reference sequence). The CDR3 DNA sequence: TGTGCCAGCAGCCTACAAGGGGTCTCCTACGAGCAGTACTTC. Translation: CASSLQGVSYEQYF.

This chain joins TRBV7-9 and TRBJ1-2; D not resolved. V lost 6 bases and J lost 8, with 16 bases in between. The CDR3 is 13 amino acids. The germline V gene encodes CDR1 SEHNR and CDR2 FQNEAQ (reference sequence). CDR3 region: CASRANMDEGYTF. The CDR3 nucleotides are TGTGCCAGCAGGGCGAATATGGATGAGGGCTACACCTTC.

V and J are TRBV7-6 and TRBJ2-7; no definite D call. This CDR3 spans 16 amino acids. Trimming took off 5 bases at V and 7 bases at J, with 24 bases between the two ends. Germline assignment: CDR1 SGHVS and CDR2 FNYEAQ. The CDR3 DNA follows: TGTGCCAGCAGCATACCTCCCGGGCCTAACGTCGGGGAGCAGTACTTC. It is translated as CASSIPPGPNVGEQYF.

The rearrangement links TRBV4-1 to TRBJ2-1; 7 bases line up with TRBD2. The CDR3 is 15 residues long. V lost 1 base and J lost 6; bases outside the gene matches: 6. Germline V gene data show CDR1 as MGHRA and CDR2 as YSYEKL. CDR3 loop: CASSQGLADFNEQFF. Written as DNA, the CDR3 is TGCGCCAGCAGCCAAGGGCTAGCGGATTTCAATGAGCAGTTCTTC.

This chain joins TRBV27 and TRBJ2-2; D not resolved. V was cut by 3 bases and J by 4 bases, with 12 bases left in between. The CDR3 contains 15 residues. Per the germline V gene, CDR1 is MNHEY and CDR2 is SMNVEV (reference sequence). This CDR3 is CASSFGVKVTGELFF. The CDR3 nucleotides read TGTGCCAGCAGTTTTGGAGTTAAAGTCACCGGGGAGCTGTTTTTT.

The chain recombines TRBV30 with TRBJ1-1; D gene ambiguous. The V end was cut by 3 bases, the J end by 8 bases, with 13 bases between. Germline CDR1 reads GTSNPN; CDR2 reads SVGIG (reference sequence). This CDR3 is built from 12 residues. The CDR3 sequence is CAWRLGGVEAFF. In DNA form, the CDR3 reads TGTGCCTGGAGACTCGGTGGAGTGGAAGCTTTCTTT.

About this clone itself: The same CDR3 is also encoded by other DNA sequences in this sample. The rearrangement uses TRBV11-2 and TRBJ1-1; a weak D match, TRBD1 (5 bases). Trimming removed 6 bases at V and 2 bases at J, with 10 bases between. Per the germline V gene, CDR1 is SGHAT and CDR2 is FQNNGV. The CDR3 consists of 13 residues. Here the CDR3 reads CASSLGTNTEAFF. Here the CDR3 DNA reads TGTGCCAGCAGTCTTGGGACTAACACTGAAGCTTTCTTT.

V is TRBV28 and J is TRBJ2-3, with a possible D match to TRBD1 (6 bases). V lost 6 bases and J 1 base, leaving 14 bases between the germline ends. The CDR3 sequence is 15 residues long. Germline V gives CDR1 MDHEN, CDR2 SYDVKM. The DNA for the CDR3 is TGTGCCAGCAGCCCGGACAGCTTTCGCACAGATACGCAGTATTTT. Protein sequence: CASSPDSFRTDTQYF.

This chain uses TRBV10-3 with TRBJ2-1; D is unresolved. Germline assignment: CDR1 ENHRY and CDR2 SYGVKD. The CDR3 consists of 16 residues. The ends were cut back, 0 bases at V and 4 bases at J, with 13 bases in the middle. In DNA form, the CDR3 reads TGTGCCATCAGTGAGTCAGAAGGACCCCTGTACAATGAGCAGTTCTTC. Its protein is CAISESEGPLYNEQFF.

The V gene is TRBV4-3, the J gene TRBJ2-3, with D possibly TRBD2 on 6 matching bases. V was trimmed by 4 bases and J by 3 bases, leaving 14 bases between them. The CDR3 extends over 15 amino acids. Germline V lookup: CDR1 LGHNA, CDR2 YSLEER. CDR3 in amino acids: CASSPAWRETDTQYF. CDR3 bases: TGCGCCAGCAGCCCGGCTTGGAGGGAAACAGATACGCAGTATTTT.

This sequence joins TRBV7-9 and TRBJ1-2; no clear D. Germline V gene data show CDR1 as SEHNR and CDR2 as FQNEAQ (reference sequence). The CDR3 extends over 17 amino acids. The V gene lost 7 bases and the J gene lost 4 bases, with 25 bases spanning the gap. CDR3 in amino acids: CASTKVVDRFPFYGYTF. The CDR3 region has the DNA TGTGCCAGCACCAAGGTCGTCGATCGGTTCCCATTCTATGGCTACACCTTC.

The chain recombines TRBV7-2 with TRBJ2-7; the match to TRBD1 covers 7 bases. CDR1 and CDR2 from the germline V gene are SGHTA and FQGNSA. The CDR3 has 14 residues. The ends lost 4 bases at V and 7 bases at J; junction bases unmatched: 10. The CDR3 reads CASSWGEGAREQYF. Here the CDR3 DNA reads TGTGCCAGCAGCTGGGGCGAGGGGGCGCGGGAGCAGTACTTC.

The V gene is TRBV5-1, the J gene TRBJ1-1; TRBD1 agrees at 12 bases. Germline assignment: CDR1 SGHRS and CDR2 YFSETQ. Trimming removed 1 base from V and 5 bases from J; junction bases left unmatched: 6. The CDR3 sequence is 16 residues long. The CDR3 nucleotides read TGCGCCAGCAGCTTGCGGGGACAGGGGGCGAGGACTGAAGCTTTCTTT. Its translation: CASSLRGQGARTEAFF.

The chain carries TRBV4-1 and TRBJ2-7; 9 positions match TRBD2. Germline V gene sequence: CDR1 MGHRA, CDR2 YSYEKL. This CDR3 spans 15 amino acids. J was trimmed by 0 bases and V by 4 bases; bases with no gene match: 4. As DNA, the CDR3 is TGCGCCAGCAGCCCTATAGCGGGAGACTCCTACGAGCAGTACTTC. Translation gives CASSPIAGDSYEQYF.

This clone showed up just a few times. The chain recombines TRBV29-1 with TRBJ2-1; no reliable D call. Trimming shortened V by 3 bases and J by 9 bases, and 9 bases separated the two germline ends. This CDR3 is built from 11 residues. Per germline, CDR1 SQVTM and CDR2 ANQGSEA. The CDR3 DNA is TGCAGCGTTGATTGGTACGGTGAGCAGTTCTTC. Amino acids: CSVDWYGEQFF.